The entry below describes one T cell receptor beta chain. Its antigen is currently not known. Base qualities are missing; no much larger clone stands one base away. This sample stems from a study of T-cell reconstitution after alpha-beta-depleted transplantation in children (TCRdb year 2016). General notes on the study: The study quantitatively tracked T-cell immune reconstitution after TCRalphabeta/CD19-depleted allogeneic hematopoietic cell transplantation in children using TCR repertoire profiling.

The method was PCR. Data came from an Illumina HiSeq 2500. TCR library preparation used molecular barcoding, with unique molecular identifiers applied to normalize quantification of the TCRbeta repertoire. TCRdb passed the public sequencing reads through fastp at Q25 and MiXCR, retaining productive beta sequences. Each CDR3 protein appears once, grouped with its most common genes and DNA. The sample table shows hundreds of thousands of distinct CDR3 sequences, and over 15% are seen once. About 1.1% of the sample goes to the ten largest clones. Trimming removed 7 bases from V and 1 base from J; the gene matches leave 18 bases unexplained. For CDR1 and CDR2, the germline V gene lists KGHDR and SFDVKD. The CDR3, from cysteine to phenylalanine, totals 19 residues. Only the CDR3 region is kept as DNA, spanning 57 bases read in frame from base 1.

Here the sequenced sample was PBMCs from the stem cell graft donor, taken from the stem cell graft. This sequence uses TRBV24-1 and TRBJ2-3; TRBD2 fits 8 bases in the junction. The TCR was taken from a human donor who donated a stem cell graft to a child with acute myeloid leukemia. The CDR3 here reads CATSPGRSGGSLGTDTQYF. The DNA sequence reads TGTGCCACCAGCCCGGGGCGGTCGGGAGGGTCATTGGGCACAGATACGCAGTATTTT.